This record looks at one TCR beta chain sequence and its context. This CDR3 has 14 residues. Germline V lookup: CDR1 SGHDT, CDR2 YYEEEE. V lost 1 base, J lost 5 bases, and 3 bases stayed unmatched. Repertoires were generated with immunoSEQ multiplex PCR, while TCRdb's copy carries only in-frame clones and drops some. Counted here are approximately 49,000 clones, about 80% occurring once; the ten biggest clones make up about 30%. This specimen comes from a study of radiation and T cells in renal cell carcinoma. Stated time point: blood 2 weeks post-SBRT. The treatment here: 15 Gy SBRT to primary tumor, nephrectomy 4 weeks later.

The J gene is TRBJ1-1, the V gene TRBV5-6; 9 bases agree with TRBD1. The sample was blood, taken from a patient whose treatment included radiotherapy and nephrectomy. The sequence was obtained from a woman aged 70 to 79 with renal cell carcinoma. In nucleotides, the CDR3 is TGTGCCAGCAGCTTGACAGGGGGCTGGACTGAAGCTTTCTTT. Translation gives CASSLTGGWTEAFF.